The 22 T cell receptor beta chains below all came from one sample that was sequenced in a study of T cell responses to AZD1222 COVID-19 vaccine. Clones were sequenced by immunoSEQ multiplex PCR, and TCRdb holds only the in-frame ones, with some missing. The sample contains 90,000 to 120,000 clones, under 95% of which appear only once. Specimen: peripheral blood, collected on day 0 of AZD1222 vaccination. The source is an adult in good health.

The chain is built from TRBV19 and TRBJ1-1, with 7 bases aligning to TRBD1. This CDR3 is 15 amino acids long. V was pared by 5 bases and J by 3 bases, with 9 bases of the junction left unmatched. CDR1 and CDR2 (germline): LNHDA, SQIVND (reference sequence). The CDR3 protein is CASSYYRGGDTEAFF. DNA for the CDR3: TGTGCCAGTAGTTACTACAGGGGCGGGGACACTGAAGCTTTCTTT.

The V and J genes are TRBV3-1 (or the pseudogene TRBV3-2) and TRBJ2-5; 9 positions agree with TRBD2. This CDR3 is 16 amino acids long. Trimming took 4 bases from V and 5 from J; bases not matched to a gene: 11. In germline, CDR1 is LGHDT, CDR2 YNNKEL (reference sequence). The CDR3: CASSPILRGGSETQYF. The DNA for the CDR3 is TGTGCCAGCAGCCCGATTCTGCGGGGGGGATCCGAGACCCAGTACTTC.

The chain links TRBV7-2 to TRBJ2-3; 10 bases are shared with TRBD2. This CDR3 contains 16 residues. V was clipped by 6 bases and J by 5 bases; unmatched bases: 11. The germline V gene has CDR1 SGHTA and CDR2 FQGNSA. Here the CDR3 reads CASRLRSGGAIDTQYF. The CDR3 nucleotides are TGTGCCAGCAGATTGAGAAGCGGGGGGGCCATAGATACGCAGTATTTT.

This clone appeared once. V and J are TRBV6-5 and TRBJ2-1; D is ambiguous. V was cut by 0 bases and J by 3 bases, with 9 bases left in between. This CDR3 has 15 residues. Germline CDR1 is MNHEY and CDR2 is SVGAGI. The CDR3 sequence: CASSYSRTDYNEQFF. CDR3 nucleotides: TGTGCCAGCAGTTACTCCAGGACGGACTACAATGAGCAGTTCTTC.

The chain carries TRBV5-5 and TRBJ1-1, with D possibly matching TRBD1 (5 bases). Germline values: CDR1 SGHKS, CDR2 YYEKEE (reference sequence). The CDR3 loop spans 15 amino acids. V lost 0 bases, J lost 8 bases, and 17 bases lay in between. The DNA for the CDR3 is TGTGCCAGCAGCTTGGCTAATACAGGATGGTCCGAAGCTTTCTTT. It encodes CASSLANTGWSEAFF.

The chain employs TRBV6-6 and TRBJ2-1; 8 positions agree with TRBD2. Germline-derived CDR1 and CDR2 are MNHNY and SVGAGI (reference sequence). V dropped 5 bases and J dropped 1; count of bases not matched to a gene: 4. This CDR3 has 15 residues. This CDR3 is CASSGAGDSYNEQFF. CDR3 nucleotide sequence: TGTGCCAGCAGTGGAGCGGGGGATTCCTACAATGAGCAGTTCTTC.

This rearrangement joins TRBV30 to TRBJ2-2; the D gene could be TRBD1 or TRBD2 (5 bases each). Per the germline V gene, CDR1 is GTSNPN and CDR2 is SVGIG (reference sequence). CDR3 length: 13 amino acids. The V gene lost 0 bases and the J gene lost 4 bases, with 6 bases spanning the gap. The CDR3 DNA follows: TGTGCCTGGAGTGTTGGGGGCACCGGGGAGCTGTTTTTT. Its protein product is CAWSVGGTGELFF. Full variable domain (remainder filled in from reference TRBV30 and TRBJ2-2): SQTIHQWPATLVQPVGSPLSLECTVEGTSNPNLYWYRQAAGRGLQLLFYSVGIGQISSEVPQNLSASRPQDRQFILSSKKLLLSDSGFYLCAWSVGGTGELFFGEGSRLTVL.

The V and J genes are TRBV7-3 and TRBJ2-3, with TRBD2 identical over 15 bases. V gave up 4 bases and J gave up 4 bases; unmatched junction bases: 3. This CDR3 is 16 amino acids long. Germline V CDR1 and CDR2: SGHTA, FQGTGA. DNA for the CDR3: TGTGCCAGCAGCTCGGGACTAGCGGGGGGATCAGATACGCAGTATTTT. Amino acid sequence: CASSSGLAGGSDTQYF.

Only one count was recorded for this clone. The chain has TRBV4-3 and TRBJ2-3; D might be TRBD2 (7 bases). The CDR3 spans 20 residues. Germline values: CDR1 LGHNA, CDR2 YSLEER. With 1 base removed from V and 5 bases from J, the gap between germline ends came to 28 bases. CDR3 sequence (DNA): TGCGCCAGCAGCCAAGTTGTTTATGCAGAGCCCAGGGGAGGGGGAGATACGCAGTATTTT. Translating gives CASSQVVYAEPRGGGDTQYF.

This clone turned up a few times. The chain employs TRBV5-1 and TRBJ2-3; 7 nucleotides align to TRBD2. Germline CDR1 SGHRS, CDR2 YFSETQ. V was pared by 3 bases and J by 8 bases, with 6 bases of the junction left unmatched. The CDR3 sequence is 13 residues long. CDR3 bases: TGCGCCAGCAGCTCCCGACCGGGGGGTACGCAGTATTTT. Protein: CASSSRPGGTQYF.

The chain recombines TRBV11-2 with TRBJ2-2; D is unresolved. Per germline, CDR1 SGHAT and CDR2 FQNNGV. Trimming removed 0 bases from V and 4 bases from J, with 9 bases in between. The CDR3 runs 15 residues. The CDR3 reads CASSLDRFGTGELFF. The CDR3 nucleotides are TGTGCCAGCAGCTTAGACCGGTTTGGCACCGGGGAGCTGTTTTTT.

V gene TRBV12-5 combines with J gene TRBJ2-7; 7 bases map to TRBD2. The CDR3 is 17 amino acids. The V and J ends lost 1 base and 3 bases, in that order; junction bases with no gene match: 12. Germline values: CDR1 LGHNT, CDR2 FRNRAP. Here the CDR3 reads CASGLGGDYPSFYEQYF. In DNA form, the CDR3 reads TGTGCTAGTGGTTTGGGGGGGGACTACCCCTCCTTCTACGAGCAGTACTTC.

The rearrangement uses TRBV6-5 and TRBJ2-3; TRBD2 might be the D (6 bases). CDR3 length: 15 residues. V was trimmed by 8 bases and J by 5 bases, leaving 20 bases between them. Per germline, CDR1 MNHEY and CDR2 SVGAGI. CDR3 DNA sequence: TGTGCCAGCCGGCTGGGGGTCACTAGCCAAGATACGCAGTATTTT. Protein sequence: CASRLGVTSQDTQYF.

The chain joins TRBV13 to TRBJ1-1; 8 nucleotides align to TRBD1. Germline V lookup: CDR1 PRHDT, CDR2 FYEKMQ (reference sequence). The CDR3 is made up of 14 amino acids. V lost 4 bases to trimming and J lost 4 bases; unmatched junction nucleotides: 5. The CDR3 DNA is TGTGCCAGCAGCTCACCGGACAGGGTCACTGAAGCTTTCTTT. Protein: CASSSPDRVTEAFF.

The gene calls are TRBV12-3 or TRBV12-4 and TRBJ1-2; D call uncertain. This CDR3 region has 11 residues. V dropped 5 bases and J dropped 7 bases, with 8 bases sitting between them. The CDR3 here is CASSRLGGYTF. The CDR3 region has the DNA TGTGCCAGCAGTCGACTTGGTGGCTACACCTTC.

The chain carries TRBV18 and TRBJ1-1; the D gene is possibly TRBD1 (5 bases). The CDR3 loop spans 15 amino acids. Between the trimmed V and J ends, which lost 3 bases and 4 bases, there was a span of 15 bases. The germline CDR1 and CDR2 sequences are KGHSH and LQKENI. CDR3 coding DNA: TGTGCCAGCTCACCGACCCCCGAGGGGCCCACTGAAGCTTTCTTT. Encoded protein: CASSPTPEGPTEAFF.

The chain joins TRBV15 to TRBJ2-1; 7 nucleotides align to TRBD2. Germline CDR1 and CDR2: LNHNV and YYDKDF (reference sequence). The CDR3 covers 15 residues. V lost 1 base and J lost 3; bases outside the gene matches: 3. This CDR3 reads CATSRGAGHYNEQFF. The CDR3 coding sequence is TGTGCCACCAGCAGAGGAGCGGGGCACTACAATGAGCAGTTCTTC.

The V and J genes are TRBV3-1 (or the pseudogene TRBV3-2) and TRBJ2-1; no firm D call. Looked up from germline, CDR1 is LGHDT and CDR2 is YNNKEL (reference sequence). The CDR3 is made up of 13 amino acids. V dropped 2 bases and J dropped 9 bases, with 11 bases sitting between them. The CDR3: CASSQLRLGEQFF. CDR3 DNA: TGTGCCAGCAGCCAACTACGGTTGGGTGAGCAGTTCTTC.

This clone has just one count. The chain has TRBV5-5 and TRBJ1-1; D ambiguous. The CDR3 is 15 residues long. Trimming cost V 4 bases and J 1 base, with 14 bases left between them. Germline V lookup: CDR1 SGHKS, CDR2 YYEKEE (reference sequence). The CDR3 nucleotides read TGTGCCAGCAGCGGCGGATTGGCGGCGAACACTGAAGCTTTCTTT. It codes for CASSGGLAANTEAFF.

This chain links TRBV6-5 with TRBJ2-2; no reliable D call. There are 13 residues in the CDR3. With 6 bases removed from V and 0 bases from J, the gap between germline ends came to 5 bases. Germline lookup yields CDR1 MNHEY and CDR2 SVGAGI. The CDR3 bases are TGTGCCAGCAGCGATGCGAACACCGGGGAGCTGTTTTTT. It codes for CASSDANTGELFF.

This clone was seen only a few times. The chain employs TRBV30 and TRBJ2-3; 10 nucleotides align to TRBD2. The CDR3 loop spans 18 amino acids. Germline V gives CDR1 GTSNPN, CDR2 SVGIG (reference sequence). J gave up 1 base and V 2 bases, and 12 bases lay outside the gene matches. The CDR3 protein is CAWSPHPPLAGGTDTQYF. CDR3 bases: TGTGCCTGGAGTCCTCACCCCCCCCTAGCGGGGGGCACAGATACGCAGTATTTT.

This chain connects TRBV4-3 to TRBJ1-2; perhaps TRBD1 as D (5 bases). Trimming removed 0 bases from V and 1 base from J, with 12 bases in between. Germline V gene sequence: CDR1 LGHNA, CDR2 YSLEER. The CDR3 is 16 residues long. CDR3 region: CASSQDPGAVNYGYTF. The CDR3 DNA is TGCGCCAGCAGCCAAGATCCCGGGGCAGTTAACTATGGCTACACCTTC.